Following are 22 T cell receptor beta chains from one sample sequenced in a study of OX40 agonist ivuxolimab in advanced cancers. TCRdb's table, derived via immunoSEQ multiplex PCR, lists solely in-frame clones and lacks some. The sample includes tens of thousands of clones, 85% to 95% of them seen just once. The starting material was CD4+ or CD8+ T cells sorted from blood, obtained in a trial of the OX40 agonist ivuxolimab. These TCRs come from an adult with an advanced solid tumor such as melanoma, head and neck, liver or kidney cancer.

This clone was recorded only once. The chain links TRBV19 to TRBJ1-5; D is unresolved. The germline gives CDR1 LNHDA, CDR2 SQIVND (reference sequence). V lost 11 bases and J 7 bases, leaving 18 bases between the germline ends. The CDR3 is 13 residues long. The CDR3, as DNA: TGTGCCTCACAATTCGGGTTGGGCCAGCCCCAGCATTTT. Its protein product is CASQFGLGQPQHF.

The count of this clone is one. The J gene is TRBJ1-2, the V gene TRBV6-6; D might be TRBD1 (5 bases). This CDR3 is 15 amino acids long. The V and J ends lost 5 bases and 2 bases respectively, with 15 bases between them. Germline CDR1 and CDR2: MNHNY and SVGAGI (reference sequence). The CDR3 spells CASSGAPGDNYGYTF. CDR3 DNA sequence: TGTGCCAGCAGTGGGGCCCCGGGGGACAACTATGGCTACACCTTC.

The rearrangement links TRBV19 to TRBJ1-2; no clear D gene. The germline V gene encodes CDR1 LNHDA and CDR2 SQIVND (reference sequence). CDR3 size: 13 residues. The germline V and J ends were trimmed by 5 bases and 5 bases, with 12 bases remaining between them. The CDR3 DNA follows: TGTGCCAGTAGTGTTCGGGAACCTTATGGCTACACCTTC. It is translated as CASSVREPYGYTF.

The J gene is TRBJ2-1, the V gene TRBV6-1; a possible D gene is TRBD1 (5 bases). Trimming removed 6 bases from V and 3 bases from J, with 15 bases in between. This CDR3 comprises 15 residues. Germline lookup yields CDR1 MNHNS and CDR2 SASEGT. The CDR3 DNA follows: TGTGCCAGCAGCCCTGACTGGGGCTTCTACAATGAGCAGTTCTTC. Translation: CASSPDWGFYNEQFF.

The chain links TRBV18 to TRBJ2-7; D is unclear. Germline V gene data show CDR1 as KGHSH and CDR2 as LQKENI. The germline V and J ends were trimmed by 2 bases and 1 base, with 9 bases remaining between them. The CDR3 is 14 residues long. DNA of the CDR3: TGTGCCAGCTCACCATCCCGAGGATCCTACGAGCAGTACTTC. It yields the protein CASSPSRGSYEQYF.

The chain has TRBV7-9 and TRBJ2-7; weak D call: TRBD1 (6 bases). The V gene lost 6 bases and the J gene lost 0 bases, with 12 bases spanning the gap. This CDR3 has 14 residues. CDR1 is SEHNR, CDR2 FQNEAQ, per germline (reference sequence). DNA of the CDR3: TGTGCCAGCAGTCCCCGGACAGTCTCCTACGAGCAGTACTTC. This gives the protein CASSPRTVSYEQYF.

This sequence joins TRBV1 and TRBJ2-1; TRBD1, the table's D call, lacks a check against the DNA. TRBV1 is a documented pseudogene. This CDR3 has 20 amino acids. The CDR3 DNA reads TGCACCAGCAGCTCCTACCCCGTCCAGGGATATTCAAGCTCCTACAATGAGCAGTTCTTC. This codes for CTSSSYPVQGYSSSYNEQFF.

The chain has TRBV7-8 and TRBJ1-2; a weak D match, TRBD1 (5 bases). Between the trimmed V and J ends, which lost 3 bases and 2 bases, there was a span of 10 bases. Germline CDR1 is SGHVS and CDR2 is FQNEAQ. This CDR3 spans 14 amino acids. CDR3: CASSLVAGNYGYTF. CDR3 coding DNA: TGTGCCAGCAGCTTGGTGGCAGGGAACTATGGCTACACCTTC.

Concerning this clone: The junction departs from the called germline gene at one end, perhaps through a read error. The V gene is TRBV7-9, the J gene TRBJ2-7; D ambiguous. The CDR3 totals 12 residues. Germline V lookup: CDR1 SEHNR, CDR2 FQNEAQ (reference sequence). Written as DNA, the CDR3 is TGTGCCAGCAGCAACGGCGACACCCTCGTGTTCTTC. Its translation is CASSNGDTLVFF.

The genes are TRBV11-2 and TRBJ2-3; 11 bases align to TRBD2. V lost 1 base and J lost 12; bases outside the gene matches: 9. The CDR3 has 15 amino acids. From germline, CDR1 is SGHAT and CDR2 FQNNGV. CDR3 sequence: CASSLVAGGPWVQYF. The CDR3 coding sequence is TGTGCCAGCAGCTTAGTAGCGGGAGGGCCCTGGGTACAGTATTTT.

The V call is TRBV6-1, the J call TRBJ2-1; 7 nucleotides align to TRBD1. Germline CDR1 is MNHNS and CDR2 is SASEGT. The V and J ends lost 6 bases and 3 bases, in that order; junction bases with no gene match: 2. This CDR3 is 13 amino acids long. The CDR3 loop reads CASSGQVYNEQFF. The DNA of the CDR3 is TGTGCCAGCAGCGGACAGGTCTACAATGAGCAGTTCTTC.

This sequence joins TRBV11-2 and TRBJ2-1, with D uncertain. Trimming shortened V by 0 bases and J by 5 bases, and 5 bases separated the two germline ends. This CDR3 has 13 amino acids. Germline-derived CDR1 and CDR2 are SGHAT and FQNNGV. The CDR3, as DNA: TGTGCCAGCAGCTTAGATCGACACAATGAGCAGTTCTTC. It translates to CASSLDRHNEQFF.

The rearrangement links TRBV28 to TRBJ2-1; 8 bases match TRBD2. V lost 5 bases to trimming and J lost 2 bases; unmatched junction nucleotides: 2. The CDR3 runs 14 residues. Per the germline V gene, CDR1 is MDHEN and CDR2 is SYDVKM. The CDR3 DNA is TGTGCCAGCAGTCTTAGCGGGGCCTACAATGAGCAGTTCTTC. Protein sequence: CASSLSGAYNEQFF.

This rearrangement joins TRBV5-4 to TRBJ2-3, with TRBD1 matching over 7 bases. V lost 3 bases and J lost 4; bases outside the gene matches: 8. Germline assignment: CDR1 SGHNT and CDR2 YYREEE (reference sequence). The CDR3 is 15 residues long. Written as DNA, the CDR3 is TGTGCCAGCAGCTGGGGGACAGTGGTTCCAGATACGCAGTATTTT. As protein: CASSWGTVVPDTQYF.

V and J are TRBV5-1 and TRBJ1-2; D is possibly TRBD1 (5 bases). The CDR3 is made up of 12 amino acids. Trimming removed 5 bases at V and 9 bases at J, with 14 bases between. The germline CDR1 and CDR2 sequences are SGHRS and YFSETQ. The CDR3 bases are TGCGCCAGCAGGGGGCAAGGGGATCGCTACACCTTC. It specifies CASRGQGDRYTF.

V gene TRBV27 combines with J gene TRBJ1-6, with 8 positions matching TRBD1. The CDR3 length is 17 residues. Germline assignment: CDR1 MNHEY and CDR2 SMNVEV (reference sequence). Trimming removed 5 bases from V and 6 bases from J; junction bases left unmatched: 12. CDR3 protein: CASSPSRTGKVNSPLHF. CDR3 coding DNA: TGTGCCAGCAGTCCCTCCAGGACAGGGAAGGTTAATTCACCCCTCCACTTT.

The CDR3 loop reads CASSFSTDTQYF. In DNA, the CDR3 is TGTGCCAGCAGTTTTAGCACAGATACGCAGTATTTT. The V and J genes are TRBV6-6 and TRBJ2-3; unclear D gene. The CDR3 loop spans 12 amino acids. Germline V lookup: CDR1 MNHNY, CDR2 SVGAGI (reference sequence). V lost 4 bases and J 0 bases, leaving 2 bases between the germline ends.

V usage is TRBV2 and J usage is TRBJ2-5; D tentatively fits TRBD1 or TRBD2 (5 bases each). The germline gives CDR1 SNHLY, CDR2 FYNNEI. V was trimmed by 5 bases and J by 5 bases, leaving 12 bases between them. The CDR3 sequence is 13 residues long. The CDR3 is CASSPTGGETQYF. In nucleotides, the CDR3 is TGTGCCAGCAGTCCTACAGGCGGGGAGACCCAGTACTTC.

The V call is TRBV19, the J call TRBJ2-5, with TRBD2 matching over 11 bases. Trimming removed 10 bases from V and 3 bases from J; junction bases left unmatched: 7. The CDR3 runs 14 residues. Germline-derived CDR1 and CDR2 are LNHDA and SQIVND (reference sequence). The CDR3 DNA reads as TGTGCCACCCGAATTAGCGGGAGGGAAGAGACCCAGTACTTC. Translating it yields CATRISGREETQYF.

This clone was picked up one time. J is TRBJ2-5 and V is TRBV2, with D perhaps matching TRBD2 (6 bases). Trimming left V 3 bases short and J 5 bases short, with 13 bases between. Germline V gives CDR1 SNHLY, CDR2 FYNNEI. The CDR3 is 14 amino acids. CDR3 protein: CASSDARGGETQYF. CDR3 nucleotides: TGTGCCAGCAGTGACGCCCGAGGAGGGGAGACCCAGTACTTC.

This clone occurred once. The chain couples TRBV5-5 to TRBJ2-1; TRBD2 matches at 11 bases. V shed 0 bases, J shed 0 bases, and the junction held 8 bases outside the gene matches. Germline lookup yields CDR1 SGHKS and CDR2 YYEKEE (reference sequence). This CDR3 contains 19 residues. CDR3 in amino acids: CASSLELAGVRFSYNEQFF. The CDR3 DNA follows: TGTGCCAGCAGCTTGGAACTAGCGGGGGTACGTTTCTCCTACAATGAGCAGTTCTTC.

The chain links TRBV11-2 to TRBJ2-1; maybe TRBD2 (5 bases). Between the trimmed V and J ends, which lost 1 base and 0 bases, there was a span of 16 bases. CDR1 is SGHAT, CDR2 FQNNGV, per germline. The CDR3 consists of 18 residues. The CDR3 sequence is CASSLVYGRDSSYNEQFF. The CDR3 region has the DNA TGTGCCAGCAGCTTAGTTTATGGGAGAGATAGCTCCTACAATGAGCAGTTCTTC.